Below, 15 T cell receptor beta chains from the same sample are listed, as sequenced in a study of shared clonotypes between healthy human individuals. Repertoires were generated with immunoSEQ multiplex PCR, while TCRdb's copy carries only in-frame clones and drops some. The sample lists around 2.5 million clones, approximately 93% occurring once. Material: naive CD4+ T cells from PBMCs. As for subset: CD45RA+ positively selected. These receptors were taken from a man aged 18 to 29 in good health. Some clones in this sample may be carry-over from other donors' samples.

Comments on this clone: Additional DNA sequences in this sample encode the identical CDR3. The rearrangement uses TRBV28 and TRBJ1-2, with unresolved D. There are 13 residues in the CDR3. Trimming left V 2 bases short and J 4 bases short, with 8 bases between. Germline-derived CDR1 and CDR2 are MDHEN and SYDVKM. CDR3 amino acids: CASSLGRLYGYTF. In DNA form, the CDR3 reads TGTGCCAGCAGTTTAGGCAGGCTCTATGGCTACACCTTC.

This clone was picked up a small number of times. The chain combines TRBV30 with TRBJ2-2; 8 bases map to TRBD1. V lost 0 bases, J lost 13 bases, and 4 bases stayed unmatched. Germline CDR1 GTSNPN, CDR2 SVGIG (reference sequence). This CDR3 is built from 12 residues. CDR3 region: CAWSVGQGRLFF. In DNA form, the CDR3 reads TGTGCCTGGAGTGTAGGACAGGGAAGGCTGTTTTTT.

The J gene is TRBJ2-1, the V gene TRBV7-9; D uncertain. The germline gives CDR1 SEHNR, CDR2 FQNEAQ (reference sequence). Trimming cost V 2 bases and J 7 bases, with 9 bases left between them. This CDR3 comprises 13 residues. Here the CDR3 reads CASSLPGPNEQFF. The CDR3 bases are TGTGCCAGCAGCTTACCTGGGCCGAATGAGCAGTTCTTC.

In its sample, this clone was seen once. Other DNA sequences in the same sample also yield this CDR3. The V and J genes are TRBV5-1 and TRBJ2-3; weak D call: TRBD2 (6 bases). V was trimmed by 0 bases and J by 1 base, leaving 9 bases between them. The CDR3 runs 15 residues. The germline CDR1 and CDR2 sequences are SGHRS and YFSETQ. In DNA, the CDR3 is TGCGCCAGCAGCTTGGATAGCGGACGCACAGATACGCAGTATTTT. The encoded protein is CASSLDSGRTDTQYF.

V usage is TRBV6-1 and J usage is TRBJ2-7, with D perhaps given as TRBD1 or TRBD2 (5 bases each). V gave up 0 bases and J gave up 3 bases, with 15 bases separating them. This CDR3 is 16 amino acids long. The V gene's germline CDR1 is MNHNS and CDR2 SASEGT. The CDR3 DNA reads TGTGCCAGCAGTGAAGCTCTATGGGACCACAACTACGAGCAGTACTTC. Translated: CASSEALWDHNYEQYF.

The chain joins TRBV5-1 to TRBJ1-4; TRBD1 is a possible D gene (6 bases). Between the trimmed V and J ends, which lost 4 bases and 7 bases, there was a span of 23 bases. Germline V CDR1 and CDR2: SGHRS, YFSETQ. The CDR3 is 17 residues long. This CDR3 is CASSTPDRSGRAEKLFF. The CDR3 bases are TGCGCCAGCAGCACCCCAGACAGGTCCGGCCGTGCTGAAAAACTGTTTTTT. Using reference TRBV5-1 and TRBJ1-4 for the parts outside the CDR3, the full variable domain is KAGVTQTPRYLIKTRGQQVTLSCSPISGHRSVSWYQQTPGQGLQFLFEYFSETQRNKGNFPGRFSGRQFSNSRSEMNVSTLELGDSALYLCASSTPDRSGRAEKLFFGSGTQLSVL.

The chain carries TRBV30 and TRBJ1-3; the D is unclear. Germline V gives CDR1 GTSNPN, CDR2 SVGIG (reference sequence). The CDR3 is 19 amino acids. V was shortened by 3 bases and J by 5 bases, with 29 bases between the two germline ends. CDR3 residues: CAWRSSVGGMAGARNTIYF. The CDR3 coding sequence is TGTGCCTGGAGGTCCTCTGTCGGAGGAATGGCTGGAGCAAGAAACACCATATATTTT.

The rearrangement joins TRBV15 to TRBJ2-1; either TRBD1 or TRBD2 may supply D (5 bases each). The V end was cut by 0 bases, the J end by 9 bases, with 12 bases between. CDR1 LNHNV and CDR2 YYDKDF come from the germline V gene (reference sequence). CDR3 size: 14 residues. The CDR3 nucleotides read TGTGCCACCAGCAGAGATCGTAAGGGGAGTGAGCAGTTCTTC. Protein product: CATSRDRKGSEQFF.

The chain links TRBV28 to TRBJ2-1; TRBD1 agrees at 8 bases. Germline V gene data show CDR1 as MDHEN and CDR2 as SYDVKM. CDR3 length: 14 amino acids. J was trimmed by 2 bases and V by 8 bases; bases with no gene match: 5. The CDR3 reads CASVQGGTYNEQFF. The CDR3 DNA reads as TGTGCCAGCGTACAGGGGGGTACCTACAATGAGCAGTTCTTC.

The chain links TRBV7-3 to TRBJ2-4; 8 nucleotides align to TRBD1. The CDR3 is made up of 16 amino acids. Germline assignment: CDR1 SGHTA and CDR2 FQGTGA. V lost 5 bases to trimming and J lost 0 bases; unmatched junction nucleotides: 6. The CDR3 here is CASSEGQGRAKNIQYF. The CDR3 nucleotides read TGTGCCAGCAGCGAAGGACAGGGACGAGCCAAAAACATTCAGTACTTC. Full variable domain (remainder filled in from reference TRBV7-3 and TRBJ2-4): GAGVSQTPSNKVTEKGKYVELRCDPISGHTALYWYRQSLGQGPEFLIYFQGTGAADDSGLPNDRFFAVRPEGSVSTLKIQRTERGDSAVYLCASSEGQGRAKNIQYFGAGTRLSVL.

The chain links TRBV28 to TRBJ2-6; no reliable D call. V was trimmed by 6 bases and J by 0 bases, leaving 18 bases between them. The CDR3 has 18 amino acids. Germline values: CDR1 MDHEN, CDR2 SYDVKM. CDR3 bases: TGTGCCAGCAGCTTGGTTGGGGATCCAACCTCTGGGGCCAACGTCCTGACTTTC. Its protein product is CASSLVGDPTSGANVLTF.

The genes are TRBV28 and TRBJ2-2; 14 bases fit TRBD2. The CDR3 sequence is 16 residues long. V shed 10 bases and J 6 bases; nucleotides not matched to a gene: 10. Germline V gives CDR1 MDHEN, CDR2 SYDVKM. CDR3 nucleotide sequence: TGTGCCACCCGGAGGGGGGGACTAGCGGGAGCCGGGGAGCTGTTTTTT. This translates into CATRRGGLAGAGELFF.

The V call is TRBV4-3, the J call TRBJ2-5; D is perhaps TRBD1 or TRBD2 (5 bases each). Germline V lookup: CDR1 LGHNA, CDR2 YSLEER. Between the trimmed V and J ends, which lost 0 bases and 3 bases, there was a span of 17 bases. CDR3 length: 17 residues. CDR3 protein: CASSQDRSQLGEETQYF. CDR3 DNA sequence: TGCGCCAGCAGCCAAGATCGATCCCAACTGGGGGAAGAGACCCAGTACTTC.

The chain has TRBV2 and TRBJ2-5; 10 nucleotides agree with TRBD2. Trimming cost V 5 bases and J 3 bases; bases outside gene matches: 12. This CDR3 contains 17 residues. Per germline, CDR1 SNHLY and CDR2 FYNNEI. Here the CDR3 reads CASSSAVSLAGEETQYF. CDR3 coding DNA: TGTGCCAGCAGTTCCGCCGTTAGTCTAGCGGGAGAAGAGACCCAGTACTTC.

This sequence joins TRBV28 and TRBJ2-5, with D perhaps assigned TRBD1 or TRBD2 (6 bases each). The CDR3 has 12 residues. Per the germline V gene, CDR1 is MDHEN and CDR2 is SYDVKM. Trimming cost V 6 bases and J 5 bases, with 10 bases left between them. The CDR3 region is CASRQGLETQYF. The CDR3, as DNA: TGTGCCAGCAGACAGGGACTGGAGACCCAGTACTTC.